What follows are 9 T cell receptor beta chains derived from one specimen sequenced in a study of early T cells in non-severe SARS-CoV-2 infection. Via MiXCR, TCRdb re-called the 5' RACE reads, giving one row per CDR3 protein. Here the sample spans some 77,000 distinct CDR3 sequences, around 5% being singletons. The specimen comprised whole blood, sampled at baseline. Source of these receptors: an adult who was a healthcare worker with PCR-confirmed SARS-CoV-2 infection or an uninfected control (not recorded which).

J is TRBJ1-1 and V is TRBV10-1; D is undetermined. Germline V gene sequence: CDR1 WNHNN, CDR2 SYGVQD (reference sequence). The CDR3 extends over 13 amino acids. V was pared by 1 base and J by 3 bases, with 6 bases between. CDR3: CASSEYADTEAFF. CDR3 in DNA: TGCGCCAGCAGTGAGTACGCCGACACTGAAGCTTTCTTT.

This clonotype was recorded at least ten times. The V and J genes are TRBV7-9 and TRBJ1-1, with a tentative D call TRBD1 (5 bases). CDR1 and CDR2 (germline): SEHNR, FQNEAQ (reference sequence). This CDR3 region has 14 residues. The V gene lost 8 bases and the J gene lost 4 bases, with 17 bases spanning the gap. Here the CDR3 reads CASRQDAGGTEAFF. In DNA, the CDR3 is TGTGCCAGCCGCCAAGACGCGGGGGGCACTGAAGCTTTCTTT.

J is TRBJ2-7 and V is TRBV2, with a possible D match to TRBD2 (6 bases). Germline values: CDR1 SNHLY, CDR2 FYNNEI. The CDR3 has 14 residues. V was trimmed by 4 bases and J by 3 bases, leaving 13 bases between them. The CDR3 here is CASSGGELYYEQYF. DNA for the CDR3: TGTGCCAGCAGTGGGGGGGAACTTTACTACGAGCAGTACTTC.

At least ten counts were recorded for this clonotype. The chain is built from TRBV28 and TRBJ1-2; the D is unclear. The CDR3 is 12 amino acids. The germline V gene encodes CDR1 MDHEN and CDR2 SYDVKM. Trimming removed 5 bases at V and 0 bases at J, with 4 bases between. CDR3 residues: CASSAPNYGYTF. CDR3 sequence (DNA): TGTGCCAGCAGTGCCCCTAACTATGGCTACACCTTC.

The CDR3 sequence: CASSAGLLMDQPQHF. CDR3 DNA: TGTGCCAGCAGCGCCGGACTCCTAATGGATCAGCCCCAGCATTTT. The rearrangement joins TRBV13 to TRBJ1-5, with D unclear. There are 15 residues in the CDR3. V gave up 5 bases and J gave up 5 bases, with 16 bases separating them. The germline gives CDR1 PRHDT, CDR2 FYEKMQ (reference sequence).

This clonotype was recorded at least ten times. The chain employs TRBV29-1 and TRBJ1-2; D gene unclear. V gave up 4 bases and J gave up 5 bases, with 11 bases separating them. This CDR3 spans 12 amino acids. Germline V gives CDR1 SQVTM, CDR2 ANQGSEA. CDR3 coding DNA: TGCAGCGTTGGGTCAGAAACGTATGGCTACACCTTC. This encodes CSVGSETYGYTF.

This clonotype was counted many times. V gene TRBV7-6 combines with J gene TRBJ2-1, with 7 bases lining up with TRBD2. After removal of 5 bases from V and 9 bases from J, the junction contained 19 bases not matched to a gene. Germline V gene lookup returns CDR1 SGHVS and CDR2 FNYEAQ. The CDR3 totals 17 residues. CDR3 residues: CASSAVRPGTTSGEQFF. CDR3 nucleotides: TGTGCCAGCAGCGCCGTCCGTCCCGGGACTACCTCGGGTGAGCAGTTCTTC.

This clonotype was recorded many times. The chain uses TRBV14 and TRBJ2-7, with D tentatively TRBD1 or TRBD2 (5 bases each). CDR3 length: 19 residues. Trimming stripped 0 bases from V and 6 bases from J, with 27 bases between. Germline CDR1 reads SGHDN; CDR2 reads FVKESK. The CDR3 nucleotides read TGTGCCAGCAGCCAAGACGCCGGGGCCTTACCAACACTGGGCCGCGAGCAGTACTTC. Translation gives CASSQDAGALPTLGREQYF.

The sample holds many counts of this clonotype. This chain connects TRBV5-1 to TRBJ2-1; D unresolved. Trimming pared 1 base from V and 1 base from J, leaving 12 bases between. CDR1 is SGHRS, CDR2 YFSETQ, per germline. The CDR3 runs to 16 residues. The CDR3 region is CASSLSSKGSYNEQFF. CDR3 coding DNA: TGCGCCAGCAGCTTGAGCTCGAAGGGTTCCTACAATGAGCAGTTCTTC.